Listed below are T cell receptor beta chains from one sample, sequenced in a study of cytomegalovirus exposure and HLA in healthy donors. Clones were read by immunoSEQ multiplex PCR, and TCRdb kept only the in-frame ones, dropping some. The table lists about 120,000 clones, less than 65% of them singletons. Material: PBMCs. These receptor sequences come from a man aged 35-49 years in good health and CMV-seropositive. Each CDR3 is given with its conserved first and last residue. Fields, in order: clone size, V gene, J gene, D gene, CDR3 protein, CDR3 DNA. D genes are given only for firm matches. A clone size is listed for some rows: how often the clone was seen (once, few, many), or a class if it is expanded.

size: -
V: TRBV5-4
J: TRBJ2-1
D: TRBD2
CDR3: CASSIGTSGGTYNEQFF
DNA: TGTGCCAGCAGCATCGGGACTAGCGGGGGAACCTACAATGAGCAGTTCTTC

size: -
V: TRBV4-3
J: TRBJ2-2
D: -
CDR3: CASSPQTGTGELFF
DNA: TGCGCCAGCAGCCCTCAAACCGGGACCGGGGAGCTGTTTTTT

size: -
V: TRBV19
J: TRBJ1-1
D: TRBD1
CDR3: CASSPGQGSTEAFF
DNA: TGTGCCAGTAGTCCCGGACAGGGTAGCACTGAAGCTTTCTTT

size: -
V: TRBV4-1
J: TRBJ2-7
D: TRBD1
CDR3: CASSQDGDRGLYEQYF
DNA: TGCGCCAGCAGCCAAGATGGGGACAGGGGGCTCTACGAGCAGTACTTC

size: -
V: TRBV19
J: TRBJ2-2
D: -
CDR3: CASFTSRGWSGELFF
DNA: TGTGCCAGCTTCACCTCCCGGGGTTGGAGCGGGGAGCTGTTTTTT

size: few
V: TRBV9
J: TRBJ1-1
D: -
CDR3: CASSVTGVTNTEAFF
DNA: TGTGCCAGCAGCGTCACGGGGGTGACGAACACTGAAGCTTTCTTT

size: -
V: TRBV7-8
J: TRBJ2-1
D: TRBD1
CDR3: CASSPGGLEQFF
DNA: TGTGCCAGCAGCCCAGGGGGTTTGGAGCAGTTCTTC

size: -
V: TRBV9
J: TRBJ1-1
D: -
CDR3: CASSARTGKANTEAFF
DNA: TGTGCCAGCAGCGCCCGGACGGGGAAGGCGAACACTGAAGCTTTCTTT

size: -
V: TRBV10-3
J: TRBJ2-5
D: TRBD2
CDR3: CAIGSSGRALQETQYF
DNA: TGTGCCATCGGGTCTAGCGGGAGGGCCCTCCAAGAGACCCAGTACTTC

size: -
V: TRBV28
J: TRBJ2-7
D: -
CDR3: CASSPPLAPRVF
DNA: TGTGCCAGCAGCCCCCCTCTAGCGCCCCGGGTGTTC

size: few
V: TRBV28
J: TRBJ1-1
D: TRBD1
CDR3: CASSLTGGLFAFF
DNA: TGTGCCAGCAGTCTCACAGGGGGCTTGTTCGCTTTCTTT

size: -
V: TRBV11-1
J: TRBJ2-5
D: -
CDR3: CASSSYGGTVQETQYF
DNA: TGTGCCAGCAGCTCCTATGGGGGGACAGTTCAAGAGACCCAGTACTTC

size: -
V: TRBV5-1
J: TRBJ1-6
D: TRBD1
CDR3: CASSSGQDTGNSPLHF
DNA: TGCGCCAGCAGCTCGGGACAGGACACCGGGAATTCACCCCTCCACTTT

size: few
V: TRBV27
J: TRBJ2-1
D: -
CDR3: CASSLSQGNEQFF
DNA: TGTGCCAGCAGTTTATCTCAGGGGAATGAGCAGTTCTTC

size: -
V: TRBV5-1
J: TRBJ1-1
D: TRBD1
CDR3: CASSPGQGLSTEAFF
DNA: TGCGCCAGCAGCCCCGGACAGGGTCTCTCAACTGAAGCTTTCTTT

size: few
V: TRBV14
J: TRBJ2-1
D: TRBD1
CDR3: CASSQDLGTGAYNEQFF
DNA: TGTGCCAGCAGCCAAGATCTGGGGACAGGGGCTTACAATGAGCAGTTCTTC

size: -
V: TRBV7-9
J: TRBJ1-2
D: -
CDR3: CASSLPQLYGYTF
DNA: TGTGCCAGCAGCTTGCCACAGCTTTATGGCTACACCTTC

size: few
V: TRBV9
J: TRBJ2-2
D: -
CDR3: CASSVGRLDTGELFF
DNA: TGTGCCAGCAGCGTTGGCAGGTTGGACACCGGGGAGCTGTTTTTT

size: once
V: TRBV6-1
J: TRBJ2-7
D: -
CDR3: CASSEDRGKGEQYF
DNA: TGTGCCAGCAGCGAGGATCGGGGTAAGGGCGAGCAGTACTTC

size: -
V: TRBV4-2
J: TRBJ2-5
D: TRBD2
CDR3: CASSLAGGPGETQYF
DNA: TGTGCCAGCAGCCTAGCGGGGGGGCCTGGAGAGACCCAGTACTTC

size: -
V: TRBV27
J: TRBJ1-1
D: TRBD1
CDR3: CATRTGDTEAFF
DNA: TGTGCCACCAGGACAGGGGACACTGAAGCTTTCTTT

size: -
V: TRBV6-5
J: TRBJ1-3
D: -
CDR3: CASRQAFSGNTIYF
DNA: TGTGCCAGCAGGCAGGCGTTCTCTGGAAACACCATATATTTT

size: -
V: TRBV2
J: TRBJ2-3
D: -
CDR3: CASRERRVFVTDTPYF
DNA: TGTGCCAGCAGGGAAAGGAGGGTTTTTGTCACAGATACGCCGTATTTT

size: few
V: TRBV4-3
J: TRBJ1-2
D: TRBD1
CDR3: CASSQDTGTGDGYTF
DNA: TGCGCCAGCAGCCAAGATACGGGGACAGGGGATGGCTACACCTTC

size: -
V: TRBV14
J: TRBJ2-1
D: TRBD2
CDR3: CASSQGLANYNEQFF
DNA: TGTGCCAGCAGCCAAGGACTAGCGAACTACAATGAGCAGTTCTTC

size: -
V: TRBV2
J: TRBJ2-1
D: -
CDR3: CASSESLAAAYNEQFF
DNA: TGTGCCAGCAGTGAAAGTCTGGCGGCTGCCTACAATGAGCAGTTCTTC

size: few
V: TRBV7-9
J: TRBJ2-5
D: TRBD2
CDR3: CASSLGAGLAGQETQYF
DNA: TGTGCCAGCAGCTTGGGAGCCGGACTAGCGGGACAAGAGACCCAGTACTTC

size: -
V: TRBV5-4
J: TRBJ1-1
D: TRBD1
CDR3: CASRRDRTDTEAFF
DNA: TGTGCCAGCAGACGGGACAGGACGGACACTGAAGCTTTCTTT

size: -
V: TRBV30
J: TRBJ1-1
D: -
CDR3: CAWSVGTEAFF
DNA: TGTGCCTGGAGTGTCGGTACTGAAGCTTTCTTT

size: -
V: TRBV5-1
J: TRBJ1-1
D: TRBD1
CDR3: CASSKRSQGGNTEAFF
DNA: TGCGCCAGCAGCAAAAGGTCTCAGGGGGGGAACACTGAAGCTTTCTTT

size: few
V: TRBV6-5
J: TRBJ2-5
D: -
CDR3: CASSSQEIQETQYF
DNA: TGTGCCAGCAGTTCACAGGAGATTCAAGAGACCCAGTACTTC

size: -
V: TRBV19
J: TRBJ1-5
D: -
CDR3: CASSDHRYSNQPQHF
DNA: TGTGCCAGTAGCGATCACCGCTATAGCAATCAGCCCCAGCATTTT

size: -
V: TRBV19
J: TRBJ1-5
D: TRBD1
CDR3: CASSTQGGVQPQHF
DNA: TGTGCCAGTAGTACACAAGGGGGCGTCCAGCCCCAGCATTTT

size: few
V: TRBV7-9
J: TRBJ2-1
D: TRBD2
CDR3: CASSLEGTSQFF
DNA: TGTGCCAGCAGCTTGGAGGGGACTAGCCAGTTCTTC

size: -
V: TRBV6-1
J: TRBJ1-5
D: TRBD1
CDR3: CASSETGVNQPQHF
DNA: TGTGCCAGCAGTGAGACAGGGGTCAATCAGCCCCAGCATTTT

size: -
V: TRBV19
J: TRBJ1-5
D: -
CDR3: CASSRGQSNQPQHF
DNA: TGTGCCAGTAGCCGGGGTCAGAGCAATCAGCCCCAGCATTTT

size: -
V: TRBV19
J: TRBJ1-5
D: -
CDR3: CASSPTVNSNQPQHF
DNA: TGTGCCAGTAGCCCCACAGTAAATAGCAATCAGCCCCAGCATTTT

size: -
V: TRBV7-9
J: TRBJ2-1
D: -
CDR3: CASSPRGLGYNEQFF
DNA: TGTGCCAGCAGCCCCAGGGGTTTAGGCTACAATGAGCAGTTCTTC

size: -
V: TRBV9
J: TRBJ1-2
D: -
CDR3: CASSGRDTTGYGYTF
DNA: TGTGCCAGCAGCGGCCGGGACACTACCGGCTATGGCTACACCTTC

size: once
V: TRBV6-5
J: TRBJ1-2
D: -
CDR3: CASSYRRYYGYTF
DNA: TGTGCCAGCAGTTACCGCAGGTACTATGGCTACACCTTC

size: -
V: TRBV27
J: TRBJ2-7
D: -
CDR3: CASRPGYSYEQYF
DNA: TGTGCCAGCAGACCTGGGTACAGCTACGAGCAGTACTTC

size: few
V: TRBV10-1
J: TRBJ2-2
D: -
CDR3: CASSSPNGGELFF
DNA: TGCGCCAGCAGTTCGCCTAACGGCGGGGAGCTGTTTTTT

size: few
V: TRBV15
J: TRBJ2-5
D: -
CDR3: CATSRDRRETQYF
DNA: TGTGCCACCAGCAGAGATCGGCGGGAGACCCAGTACTTC

size: -
V: TRBV27
J: TRBJ2-1
D: TRBD2
CDR3: CASSSLAGALNEQFF
DNA: TGTGCCAGCAGTTCACTAGCGGGAGCCCTTAATGAGCAGTTCTTC

size: few
V: TRBV6-5
J: TRBJ2-1
D: TRBD2
CDR3: CASSPLAGPPNEQFF
DNA: TGTGCCAGCAGCCCACTAGCGGGCCCCCCCAATGAGCAGTTCTTC

size: -
V: TRBV7-9
J: TRBJ2-1
D: TRBD1
CDR3: CASSLGDRAHNEQFF
DNA: TGTGCCAGCAGCTTAGGGGACAGGGCTCACAATGAGCAGTTCTTC

size: -
V: TRBV5-8
J: TRBJ2-2
D: -
CDR3: CASSLGSSNTGELFF
DNA: TGTGCCAGCAGCCTGGGGAGTTCGAACACCGGGGAGCTGTTTTTT

size: -
V: TRBV5-1
J: TRBJ2-2
D: -
CDR3: CASSLIGGRNTGELFF
DNA: TGCGCCAGCAGCTTGATAGGCGGCCGGAACACCGGGGAGCTGTTTTTT

size: few
V: TRBV7-2
J: TRBJ2-5
D: TRBD1
CDR3: CASRTGVSETQYF
DNA: TGTGCCAGCAGAACAGGGGTATCGGAGACCCAGTACTTC

size: few
V: TRBV19
J: TRBJ2-3
D: TRBD1
CDR3: CASTKIWDRGTDTQYF
DNA: TGTGCCAGTACCAAAATATGGGACAGGGGAACAGATACGCAGTATTTT

size: -
V: TRBV7-7
J: TRBJ2-5
D: TRBD2
CDR3: CASSPLIGGKGTQYF
DNA: TGTGCCAGCAGCCCTTTAATCGGGGGGAAGGGGACCCAGTACTTC

size: -
V: TRBV11-2
J: TRBJ2-5
D: TRBD2
CDR3: CASSPSGVQETQYF
DNA: TGTGCCAGCAGCCCTAGCGGGGTACAAGAGACCCAGTACTTC

size: -
V: TRBV5-1
J: TRBJ1-2
D: TRBD1
CDR3: CASSSTGGYTF
DNA: TGCGCCAGCAGCTCGACAGGGGGGTACACCTTC

size: -
V: TRBV19
J: TRBJ2-7
D: -
CDR3: CASRTGSVPYEQYF
DNA: TGTGCCAGTAGAACGGGAAGTGTCCCCTACGAGCAGTACTTC

size: -
V: TRBV10-2
J: TRBJ1-1
D: TRBD1
CDR3: CASSSQGATEAFF
DNA: TGCGCCAGCAGTTCCCAGGGGGCCACTGAAGCTTTCTTT

size: -
V: TRBV11-2
J: TRBJ1-1
D: -
CDR3: CASSFPKGGWNTEAFF
DNA: TGTGCCAGCAGCTTTCCTAAAGGGGGATGGAACACTGAAGCTTTCTTT

size: -
V: TRBV18
J: TRBJ2-3
D: -
CDR3: CASSPPSPADTQYF
DNA: TGTGCCAGCTCACCACCGTCACCAGCGGATACGCAGTATTTT

size: -
V: TRBV9
J: TRBJ1-2
D: -
CDR3: CASSVLSGFGYTF
DNA: TGTGCCAGCAGCGTCCTCTCAGGGTTTGGCTACACCTTC

size: -
V: TRBV2
J: TRBJ2-5
D: -
CDR3: CASSFTSAQETQYF
DNA: TGTGCCAGCAGCTTTACTAGTGCGCAAGAGACCCAGTACTTC

size: -
V: TRBV10-3
J: TRBJ2-2
D: TRBD1
CDR3: CAITTGQGGTGELFF
DNA: TGTGCCATCACCACAGGACAGGGGGGTACCGGGGAGCTGTTTTTT